This TCR beta chain was recovered during a study of blood T cell repertoires in COVID-19 (dated by TCRdb to the early 2020s). Some background on the complete study: Samples covering the acute and convalescent phases of COVID-19 were provided by collaborators in the United States, Italy and Spain. Deeply sampled blood TCRbeta repertoires from subjects exposed to, actively infected with, or recovered from COVID-19 were included in the dataset. Where available, HLA class I and class II types were taken from metadata supplied by the sample provider and were not determined by assay-based typing. The repertoires were released in a freely available public database meant as a resource for research on the immune response to SARS-CoV-2. A de-identified subject ID, COVID-19 status, age in years and sex were almost always included in the sample metadata. Samples came from the ongoing ImmuneRACE study (first 160 participants) plus 1,254 subjects from 6 global collaborators. The prospective study material was composed of cDNA or gDNA derived from T cells, B-cell-depleted T cells, or PBMCs.

The immunoSEQ Assay, a bias-controlled multiplex PCR, was used to amplify TCRbeta CDR3 regions from genomic DNA. In the original analysis: Nucleated cell counts per sample were estimated from amplification of reference gene primers within the assay. Sequence reads were collapsed and filtered to measure the absolute abundance of every unique TCRbeta CDR3 rearrangement. For each sample, productive Simpson clonality was calculated by taking the square root of Simpson's diversity index across productive rearrangements. Here the immuneACCESS table is served through TCRdb, limited to in-frame sequences with V and J called. Missing clones are a known gap in these copies; in checked studies unresolved V genes cover under half, and the rest lacks a known reason. V and J calls and clone size are those listed in that table; D and trimming were worked out from the DNA. Across this sample there are roughly 500,000 clones, with 85% to 90% seen only once. Of the sample, less than 2% is held by the ten largest clones.

Concerning this clone itself: Its antigen target is currently unknown. No much larger clone is present one base from it, and per-base qualities are unavailable.

In the prospective study, participants were roughly 18 to 89 years old, resided in 24 geographic areas of the United States, and were enrolled through a virtual design. In the prospective study, participants were assigned to cohorts based on the clinical history participants reported in a screening survey and a study questionnaire. Recovered participants in ImmuneRACE Cohort 3 were defined by two consecutive negative NP/OP PCR tests, clearance by a healthcare professional, or resolution of symptoms. In the prospective study, mobile phlebotomists collected whole blood, serum and a nasopharyngeal or oropharyngeal swab from each participant. Participants in the prospective study had the option to provide additional blood draws and questionnaires over a roughly 2-month period. Before DNA extraction, prospective study blood samples were shipped either frozen or at room temperature. Points the paper makes about the study in general: The amount of clinical and demographic metadata varied by source and participant and was provided uncurated.

V trim: 6 bases; J trim: 0 bases; unmatched bases: 13. CDR1 and CDR2, per the germline V gene, are SNHLY and FYNNEI. From cysteine to phenylalanine, the CDR3 is 18 amino acids long. This entry keeps only the CDR3 DNA: 54 bases, framed from base 1. The sequenced material came from PBMCs or T cells enriched from blood (not recorded which). This sequence uses TRBV2 and TRBJ2-2; the central 7 bases match TRBD1. This clonotype originated in a middle-aged woman who had recovered from COVID-19. The DNA is as follows: TGTGCCAGCAGCGCCAGACCGACGGGACAGACGAACACCGGGGAGCTGTTTTTT. Translated, this is CASSARPTGQTNTGELFF.